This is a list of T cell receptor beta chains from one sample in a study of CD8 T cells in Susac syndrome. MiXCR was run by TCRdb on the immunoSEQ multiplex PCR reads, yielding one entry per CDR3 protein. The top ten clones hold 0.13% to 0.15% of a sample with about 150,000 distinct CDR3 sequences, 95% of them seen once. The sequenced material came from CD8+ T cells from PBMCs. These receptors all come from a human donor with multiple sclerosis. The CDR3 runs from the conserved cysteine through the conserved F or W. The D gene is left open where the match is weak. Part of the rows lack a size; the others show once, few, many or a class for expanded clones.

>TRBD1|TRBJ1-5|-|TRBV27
TGTGCCAGCAGTTTATCGGGGCAGGGGGGCAATCAGCCCCAGCATTTT
CASSLSGQGGNQPQHF
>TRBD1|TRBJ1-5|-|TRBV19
TGTGCCAGTAGTTTGACAGGGGTGGCCAATCAGCCCCAGCATTTT
CASSLTGVANQPQHF
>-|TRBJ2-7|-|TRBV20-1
TGCAGTGCTAGACTCCCTCAGGCGACCTACGAGCAGTACTTC
CSARLPQATYEQYF
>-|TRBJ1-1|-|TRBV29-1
TGCAGCGTTAGTGTTGGGGGGTCAGCTTTCTTT
CSVSVGGSAFF
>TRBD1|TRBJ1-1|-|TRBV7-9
TGTGCCAGCAGGGGTGGGACAGGGTACATGAACACTGAAGCTTTCTTT
CASRGGTGYMNTEAFF
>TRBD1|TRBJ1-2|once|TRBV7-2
TGTGCCAGCACGGGACAGGCGGATGCTGGCTACACCTTC
CASTGQADAGYTF
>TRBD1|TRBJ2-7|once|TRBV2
TGTGCCAGTACCGGGACAGGGGGTCCTAACTCCTACGAGCAGTACTTC
CASTGTGGPNSYEQYF
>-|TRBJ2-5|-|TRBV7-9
TGTGCCAGCACCCCGTCAGGGGCCGCATCATCGGCCCAGTACTTC
CASTPSGAASSAQYF
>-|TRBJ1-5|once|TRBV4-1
TGCGCCAGCAGCCAAGTGGGCCCCGCGGATCAGCCCCAGCATTTT
CASSQVGPADQPQHF
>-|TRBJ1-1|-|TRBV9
TGTGCCAGCAGCGTGTCTCCAATGAACACTGAAGCTTTCTTT
CASSVSPMNTEAFF
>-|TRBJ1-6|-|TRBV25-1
TGTGCCAGCAGTGACTGGGGAACACCCCTCCACTTT
CASSDWGTPLHF
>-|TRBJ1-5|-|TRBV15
TGTGCCACCAGCAAACACGGCTACAATCAGCCCCAGCATTTT
CATSKHGYNQPQHF
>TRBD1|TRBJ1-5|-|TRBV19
TGTGCCAGTAGTTCCAACAGGGGTGGCAATCAGCCCCAGCATTTT
CASSSNRGGNQPQHF
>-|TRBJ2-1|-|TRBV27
TGTGCCAGCAGTTTATCTCTCTACAATGAGCAGTTCTTC
CASSLSLYNEQFF